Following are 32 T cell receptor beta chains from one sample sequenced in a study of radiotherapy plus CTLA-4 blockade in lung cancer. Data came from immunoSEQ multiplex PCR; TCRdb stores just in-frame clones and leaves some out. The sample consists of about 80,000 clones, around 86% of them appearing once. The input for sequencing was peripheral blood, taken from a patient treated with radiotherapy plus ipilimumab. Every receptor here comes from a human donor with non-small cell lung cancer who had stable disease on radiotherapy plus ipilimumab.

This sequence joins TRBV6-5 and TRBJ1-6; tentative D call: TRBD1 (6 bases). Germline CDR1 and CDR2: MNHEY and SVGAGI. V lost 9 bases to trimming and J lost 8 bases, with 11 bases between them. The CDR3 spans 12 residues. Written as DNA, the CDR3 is TGTGCCAGGGGACAAGGTGATTCACCCCTCCACTTT. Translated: CARGQGDSPLHF.

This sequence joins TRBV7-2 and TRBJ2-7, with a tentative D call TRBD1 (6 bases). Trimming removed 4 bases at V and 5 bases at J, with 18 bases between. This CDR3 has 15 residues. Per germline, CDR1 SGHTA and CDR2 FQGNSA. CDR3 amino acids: CASSWIPDRFDEQYF. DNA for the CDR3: TGTGCCAGCAGCTGGATACCGGACAGATTTGACGAGCAGTACTTC. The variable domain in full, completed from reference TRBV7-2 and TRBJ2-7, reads GAGVSQSPSNKVTEKGKDVELRCDPISGHTALYWYRQSLGQGLEFLIYFQGNSAPDKSGLPSDRFSAERTGGSVSTLTIQRTQQEDSAVYLCASSWIPDRFDEQYFGPGTRLTVT.

CDR3 in amino acids: CASSLVGTKSYNEQFF. The CDR3 nucleotides read TGTGCCAGCAGCTTAGTTGGGACAAAGTCCTACAATGAGCAGTTCTTC. The V and J genes are TRBV7-2 and TRBJ2-1; D perhaps matches TRBD1 (6 bases). Germline V gives CDR1 SGHTA, CDR2 FQGNSA. This CDR3 contains 16 residues. Trimming pared 1 base from V and 1 base from J, leaving 11 bases between.

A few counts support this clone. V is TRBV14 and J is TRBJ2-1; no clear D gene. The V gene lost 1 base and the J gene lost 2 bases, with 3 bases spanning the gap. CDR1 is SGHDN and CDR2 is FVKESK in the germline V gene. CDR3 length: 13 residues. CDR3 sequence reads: CASSQGPYNEQFF. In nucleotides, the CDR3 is TGTGCCAGCAGCCAAGGCCCCTACAATGAGCAGTTCTTC. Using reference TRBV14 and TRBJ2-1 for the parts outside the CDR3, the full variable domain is EAGVTQFPSHSVIEKGQTVTLRCDPISGHDNLYWYRRVMGKEIKFLLHFVKESKQDESGMPNNRFLAERTGGTYSTLKVQPAELEDSGVYFCASSQGPYNEQFFGPGTRLTVL.

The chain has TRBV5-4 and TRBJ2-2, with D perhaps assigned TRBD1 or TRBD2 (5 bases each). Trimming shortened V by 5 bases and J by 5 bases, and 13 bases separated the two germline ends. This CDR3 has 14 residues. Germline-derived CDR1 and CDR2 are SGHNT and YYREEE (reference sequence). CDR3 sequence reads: CASRRRGETGELFF. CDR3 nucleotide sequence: TGTGCCAGCAGGAGGAGAGGGGAAACCGGGGAGCTGTTTTTT.

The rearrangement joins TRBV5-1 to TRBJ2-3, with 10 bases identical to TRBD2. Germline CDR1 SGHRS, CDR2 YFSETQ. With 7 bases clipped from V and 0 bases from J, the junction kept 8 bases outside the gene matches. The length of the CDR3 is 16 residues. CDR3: CASGRTGLASTDTQYF. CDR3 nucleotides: TGCGCCAGCGGGAGGACGGGACTAGCGAGCACAGATACGCAGTATTTT.

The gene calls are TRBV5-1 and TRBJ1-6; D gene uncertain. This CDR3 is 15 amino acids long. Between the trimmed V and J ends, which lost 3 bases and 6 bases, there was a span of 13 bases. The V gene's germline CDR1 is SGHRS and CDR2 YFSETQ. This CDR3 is CASSSGLIPNSPLHF. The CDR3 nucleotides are TGCGCCAGCAGCTCAGGACTGATTCCTAATTCACCCCTCCACTTT.

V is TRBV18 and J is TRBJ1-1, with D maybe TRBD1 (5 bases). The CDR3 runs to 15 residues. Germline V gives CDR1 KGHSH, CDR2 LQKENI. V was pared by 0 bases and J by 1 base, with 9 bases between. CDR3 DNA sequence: TGTGCCAGCTCACCACCCGCAGGGACGAACACTGAAGCTTTCTTT. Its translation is CASSPPAGTNTEAFF.

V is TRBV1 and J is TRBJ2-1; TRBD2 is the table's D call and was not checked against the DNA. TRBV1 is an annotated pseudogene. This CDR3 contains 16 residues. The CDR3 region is CTSSQDRVGSFNEQFF. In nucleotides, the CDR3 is TGCACCAGCAGCCAAGATCGGGTCGGGAGTTTTAATGAGCAGTTCTTC.

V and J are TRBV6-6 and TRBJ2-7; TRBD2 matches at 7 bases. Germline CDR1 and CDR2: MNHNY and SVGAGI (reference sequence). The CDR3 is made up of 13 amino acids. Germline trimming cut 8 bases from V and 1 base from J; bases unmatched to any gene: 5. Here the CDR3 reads CASRASGSYEQYF. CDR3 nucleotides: TGTGCCAGCCGGGCTAGCGGTTCCTACGAGCAGTACTTC.

The CDR3: CASSLEVTYGYTF. CDR3 sequence (DNA): TGCGCCAGCAGCTTGGAAGTGACCTATGGCTACACCTTC. The V gene is TRBV5-1, the J gene TRBJ1-2; D unresolved. Germline CDR1 is SGHRS and CDR2 is YFSETQ. This CDR3 region has 13 residues. The V end was cut by 0 bases, the J end by 4 bases, with 7 bases between.

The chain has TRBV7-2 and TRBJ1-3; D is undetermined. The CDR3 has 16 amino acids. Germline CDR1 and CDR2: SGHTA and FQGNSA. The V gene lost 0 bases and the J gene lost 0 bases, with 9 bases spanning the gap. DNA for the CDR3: TGTGCCAGCAGCTTAGCACCGGGAAGCTCTGGAAACACCATATATTTT. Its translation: CASSLAPGSSGNTIYF.

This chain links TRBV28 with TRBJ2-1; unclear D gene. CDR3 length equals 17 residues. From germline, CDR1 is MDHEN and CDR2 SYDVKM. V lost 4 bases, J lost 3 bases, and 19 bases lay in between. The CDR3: CASSSPISAINYNEQFF. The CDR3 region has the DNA TGTGCCAGCAGTTCCCCGATTTCAGCGATAAACTACAATGAGCAGTTCTTC.

CDR3 sequence (DNA): TGTGCCAGCAGTGAAGCCTACGAGCAGTACTTC. As protein: CASSEAYEQYF. V usage is TRBV2 and J usage is TRBJ2-7; unclear D gene. Germline-derived CDR1 and CDR2 are SNHLY and FYNNEI. The germline V and J ends were trimmed by 0 bases and 3 bases, with 0 bases remaining between them. The CDR3 totals 11 residues.

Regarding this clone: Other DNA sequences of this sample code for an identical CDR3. The CDR3 loop is CASSVVAGGNEQFF. The CDR3, as DNA: TGTGCCAGCAGCGTAGTGGCGGGAGGGAATGAGCAGTTCTTC. The chain couples TRBV9 to TRBJ2-1; 9 bases are a match to TRBD2. Looked up from germline, CDR1 is SGDLS and CDR2 is YYNGEE. This CDR3 contains 14 residues. V lost 0 bases, J lost 7 bases, and 2 bases stayed unmatched.

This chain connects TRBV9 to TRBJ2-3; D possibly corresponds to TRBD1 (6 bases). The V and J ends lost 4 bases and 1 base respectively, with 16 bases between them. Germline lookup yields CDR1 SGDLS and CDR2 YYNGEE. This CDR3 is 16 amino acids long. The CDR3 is CASSPSQGWGTDTQYF. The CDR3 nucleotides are TGTGCCAGCAGCCCCAGTCAGGGGTGGGGCACAGATACGCAGTATTTT.

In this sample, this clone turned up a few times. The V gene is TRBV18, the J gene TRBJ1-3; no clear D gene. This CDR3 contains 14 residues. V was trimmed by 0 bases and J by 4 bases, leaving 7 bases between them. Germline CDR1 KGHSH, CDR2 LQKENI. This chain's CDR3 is CASSPPAGGNTIYF. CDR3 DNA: TGTGCCAGCTCACCACCGGCGGGCGGAAACACCATATATTTT.

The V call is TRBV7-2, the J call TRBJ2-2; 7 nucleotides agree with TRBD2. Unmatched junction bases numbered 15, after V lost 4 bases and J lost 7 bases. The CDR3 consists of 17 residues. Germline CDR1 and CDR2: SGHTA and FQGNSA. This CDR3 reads CASSSPGWAGAGGELFF. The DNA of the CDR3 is TGTGCCAGCAGCTCCCCCGGTTGGGCGGGAGCGGGCGGGGAGCTGTTTTTT.

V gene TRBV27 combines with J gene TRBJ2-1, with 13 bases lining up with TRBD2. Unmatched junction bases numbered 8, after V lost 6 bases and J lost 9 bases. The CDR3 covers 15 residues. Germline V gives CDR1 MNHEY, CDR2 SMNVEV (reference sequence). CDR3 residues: CASRRGTSGASEQFF. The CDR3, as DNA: TGTGCCAGCAGGAGAGGGACTAGCGGGGCCTCTGAGCAGTTCTTC.

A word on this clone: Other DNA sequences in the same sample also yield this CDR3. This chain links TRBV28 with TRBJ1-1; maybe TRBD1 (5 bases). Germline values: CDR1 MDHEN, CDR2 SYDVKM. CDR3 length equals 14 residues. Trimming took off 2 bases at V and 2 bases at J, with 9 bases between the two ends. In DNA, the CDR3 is TGTGCCAGCAGTTTAGCAGGGTCTAACACTGAAGCTTTCTTT. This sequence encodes CASSLAGSNTEAFF. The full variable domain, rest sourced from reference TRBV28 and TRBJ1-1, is DVKVTQSSRYLVKRTGEKVFLECVQDMDHENMFWYRQDPGLGLRLIYFSYDVKMKEKGDIPEGYSVSREKKERFSLILESASTNQTSMYLCASSLAGSNTEAFFGQGTRLTVV.

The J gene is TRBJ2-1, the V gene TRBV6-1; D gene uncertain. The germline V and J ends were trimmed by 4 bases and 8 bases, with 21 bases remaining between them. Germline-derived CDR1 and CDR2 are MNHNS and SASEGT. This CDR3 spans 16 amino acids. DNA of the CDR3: TGTGCCAGCAGTGCTCATATCGGATACCCTAGGGATGAGCAGTTCTTC. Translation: CASSAHIGYPRDEQFF.

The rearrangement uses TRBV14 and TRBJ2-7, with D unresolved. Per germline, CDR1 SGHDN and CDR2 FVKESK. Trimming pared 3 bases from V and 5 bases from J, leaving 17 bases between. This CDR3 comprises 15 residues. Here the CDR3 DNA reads TGTGCCAGCAGCCAGCATCCGATTACTGGGAACGAGCAGTACTTC. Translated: CASSQHPITGNEQYF.

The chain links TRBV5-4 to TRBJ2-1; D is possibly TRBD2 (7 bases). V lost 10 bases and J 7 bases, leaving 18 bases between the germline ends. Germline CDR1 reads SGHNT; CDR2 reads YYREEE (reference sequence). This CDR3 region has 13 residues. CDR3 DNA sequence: TGTGCCTCCAGAGGGGGGGCTCGGAATGAGCAGTTCTTC. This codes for CASRGGARNEQFF.

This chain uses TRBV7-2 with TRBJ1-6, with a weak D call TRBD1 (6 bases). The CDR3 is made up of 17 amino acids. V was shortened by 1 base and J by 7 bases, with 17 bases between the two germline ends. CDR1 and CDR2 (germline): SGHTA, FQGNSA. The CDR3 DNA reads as TGTGCCAGCAGCTTAGAGGGCTCGGCAGGGGACAATTCACCCCTCCACTTT. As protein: CASSLEGSAGDNSPLHF.

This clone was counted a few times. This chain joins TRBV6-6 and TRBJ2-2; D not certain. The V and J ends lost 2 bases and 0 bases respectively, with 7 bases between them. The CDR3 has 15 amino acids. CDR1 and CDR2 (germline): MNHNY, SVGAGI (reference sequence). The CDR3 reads CASSYEATNTGELFF. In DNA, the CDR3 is TGTGCCAGCAGTTACGAGGCAACGAACACCGGGGAGCTGTTTTTT.

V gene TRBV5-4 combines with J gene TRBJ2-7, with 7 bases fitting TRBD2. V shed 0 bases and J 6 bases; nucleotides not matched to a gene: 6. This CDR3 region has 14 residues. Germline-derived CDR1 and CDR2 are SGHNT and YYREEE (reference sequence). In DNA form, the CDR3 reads TGTGCCAGCAGCTTGGTGGGGGGGAGACGCGAGCAGTACTTC. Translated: CASSLVGGRREQYF.

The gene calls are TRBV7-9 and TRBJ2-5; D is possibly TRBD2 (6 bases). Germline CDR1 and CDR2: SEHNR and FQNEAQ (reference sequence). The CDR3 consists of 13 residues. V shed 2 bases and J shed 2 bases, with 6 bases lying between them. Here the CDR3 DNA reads TGTGCCAGCAGCTTACGGGGGCAAGAGACCCAGTACTTC. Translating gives CASSLRGQETQYF.

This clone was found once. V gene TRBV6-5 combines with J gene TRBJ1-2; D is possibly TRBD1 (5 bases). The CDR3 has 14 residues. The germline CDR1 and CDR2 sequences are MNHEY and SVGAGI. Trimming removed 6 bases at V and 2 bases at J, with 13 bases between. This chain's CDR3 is CASRPGGGNYGYTF. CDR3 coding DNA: TGTGCCAGCAGGCCCGGTGGGGGAAACTATGGCTACACCTTC.

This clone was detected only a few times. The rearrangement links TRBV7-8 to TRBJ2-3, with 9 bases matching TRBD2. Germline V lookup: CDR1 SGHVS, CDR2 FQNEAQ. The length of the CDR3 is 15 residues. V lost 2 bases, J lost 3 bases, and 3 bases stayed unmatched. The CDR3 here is CASSLFSGRTDTQYF. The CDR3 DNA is TGTGCCAGCAGCTTATTTAGCGGGAGAACAGATACGCAGTATTTT.

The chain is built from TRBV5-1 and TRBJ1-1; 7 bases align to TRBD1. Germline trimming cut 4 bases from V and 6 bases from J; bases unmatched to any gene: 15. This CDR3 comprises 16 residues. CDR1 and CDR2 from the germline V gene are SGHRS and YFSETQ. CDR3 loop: CASSPLPPTGIAEAFF. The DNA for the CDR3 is TGCGCCAGCAGCCCACTACCACCGACAGGGATCGCTGAAGCTTTCTTT.

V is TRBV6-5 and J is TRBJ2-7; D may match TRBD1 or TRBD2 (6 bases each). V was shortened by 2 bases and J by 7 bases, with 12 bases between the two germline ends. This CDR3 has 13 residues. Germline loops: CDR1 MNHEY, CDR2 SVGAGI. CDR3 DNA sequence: TGTGCCAGCAGTTACAGGGGGGCAGGAGAGCAGTACTTC. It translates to CASSYRGAGEQYF.

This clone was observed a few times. CDR3 region: CSAHSAEQFF. CDR3 sequence (DNA): TGCAGTGCTCACTCTGCTGAGCAGTTCTTC. The rearrangement joins TRBV20-1 to TRBJ2-1; no clear D. The CDR3 has 10 residues. In germline, CDR1 is DFQATT, CDR2 SNEGSKA (reference sequence). V was trimmed by 5 bases and J by 9 bases, leaving 8 bases between them.